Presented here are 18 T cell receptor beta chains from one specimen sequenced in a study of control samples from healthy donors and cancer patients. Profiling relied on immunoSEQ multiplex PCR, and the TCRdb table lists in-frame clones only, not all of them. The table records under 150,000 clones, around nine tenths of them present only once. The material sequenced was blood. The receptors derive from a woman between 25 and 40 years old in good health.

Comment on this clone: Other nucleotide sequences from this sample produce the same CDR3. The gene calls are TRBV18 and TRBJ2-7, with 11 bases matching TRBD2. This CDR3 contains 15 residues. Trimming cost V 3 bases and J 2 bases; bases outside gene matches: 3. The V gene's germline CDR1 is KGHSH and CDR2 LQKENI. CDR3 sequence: CASSPGLAGAYEQYF. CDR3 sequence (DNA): TGTGCCAGCTCACCCGGACTAGCGGGTGCCTACGAGCAGTACTTC.

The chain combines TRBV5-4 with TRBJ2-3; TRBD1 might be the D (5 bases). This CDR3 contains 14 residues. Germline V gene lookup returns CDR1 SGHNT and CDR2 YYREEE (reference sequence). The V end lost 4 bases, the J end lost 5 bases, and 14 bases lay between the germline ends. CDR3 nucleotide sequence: TGTGCCAGCAGCCCGAGCGTGGGGCAAGATACGCAGTATTTT. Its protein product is CASSPSVGQDTQYF.

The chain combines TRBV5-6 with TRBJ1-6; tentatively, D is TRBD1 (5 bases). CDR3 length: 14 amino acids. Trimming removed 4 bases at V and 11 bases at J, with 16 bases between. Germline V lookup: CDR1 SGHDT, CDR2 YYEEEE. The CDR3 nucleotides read TGTGCCAGCAGCGAGGGACGGCCAGATCCACCCCTCCACTTT. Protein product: CASSEGRPDPPLHF.

CDR3 nucleotide sequence: TGCAGCGTTGTGGGCAGGGCATGGGATAATGAAAAACTGTTTTTT. This translates into CSVVGRAWDNEKLFF. The rearrangement uses TRBV29-1 and TRBJ1-4, with D possibly matching TRBD1 (5 bases). The CDR3 covers 15 residues. The germline CDR1 and CDR2 sequences are SQVTM and ANQGSEA. V dropped 4 bases and J dropped 4 bases, with 16 bases sitting between them. The full variable domain, its missing parts supplied by reference TRBV29-1 and TRBJ1-4, is SAVISQKPSRDICQRGTSLTIQCQVDSQVTMMFWYRQQPGQSLTLIATANQGSEATYESGFVIDKFPISRPNLTFSTLTVSNMSPEDSSIYLCSVVGRAWDNEKLFFGSGTQLSVL.

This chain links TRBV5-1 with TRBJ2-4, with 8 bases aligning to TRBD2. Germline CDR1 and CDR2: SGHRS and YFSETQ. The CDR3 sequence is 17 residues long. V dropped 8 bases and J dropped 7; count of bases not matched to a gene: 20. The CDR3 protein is CARSPLVRREAMNIQYF. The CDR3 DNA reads TGCGCCAGATCCCCCCTAGTAAGGCGGGAGGCCATGAACATTCAGTACTTC.

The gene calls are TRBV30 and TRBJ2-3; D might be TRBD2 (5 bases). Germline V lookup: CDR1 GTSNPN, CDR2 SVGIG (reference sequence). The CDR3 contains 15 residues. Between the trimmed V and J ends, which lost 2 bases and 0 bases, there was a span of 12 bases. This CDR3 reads CAWSWTDSSTDTQYF. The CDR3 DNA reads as TGTGCCTGGAGTTGGACGGACTCTAGCACAGATACGCAGTATTTT.

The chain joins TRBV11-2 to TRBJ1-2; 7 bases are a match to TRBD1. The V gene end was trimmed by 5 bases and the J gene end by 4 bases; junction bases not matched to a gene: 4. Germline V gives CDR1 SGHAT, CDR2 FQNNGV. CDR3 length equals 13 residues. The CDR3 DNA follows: TGTGCCAGCAGCCGGGGGGACAGCTATGGCTACACCTTC. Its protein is CASSRGDSYGYTF.

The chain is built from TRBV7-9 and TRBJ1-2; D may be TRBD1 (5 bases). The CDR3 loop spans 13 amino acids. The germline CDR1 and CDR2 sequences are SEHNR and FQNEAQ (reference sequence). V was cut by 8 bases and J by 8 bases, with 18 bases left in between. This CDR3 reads CASGAGSGIGYTF. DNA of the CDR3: TGTGCCAGCGGGGCAGGATCCGGAATCGGCTACACCTTC.

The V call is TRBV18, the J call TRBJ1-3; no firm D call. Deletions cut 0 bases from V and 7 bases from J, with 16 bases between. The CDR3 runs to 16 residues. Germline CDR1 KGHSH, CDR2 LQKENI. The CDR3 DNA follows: TGTGCCAGCTCACCACCGAGGACCATAACTCGGAACACCATATATTTT. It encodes CASSPPRTITRNTIYF.

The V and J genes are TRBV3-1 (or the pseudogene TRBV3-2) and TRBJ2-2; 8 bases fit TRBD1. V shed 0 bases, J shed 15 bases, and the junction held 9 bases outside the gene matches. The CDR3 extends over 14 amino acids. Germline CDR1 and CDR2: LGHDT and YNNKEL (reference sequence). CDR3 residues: CASSQELDRGTVFF. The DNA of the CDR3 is TGTGCCAGCAGCCAAGAACTAGACAGGGGAACGGTGTTTTTT.

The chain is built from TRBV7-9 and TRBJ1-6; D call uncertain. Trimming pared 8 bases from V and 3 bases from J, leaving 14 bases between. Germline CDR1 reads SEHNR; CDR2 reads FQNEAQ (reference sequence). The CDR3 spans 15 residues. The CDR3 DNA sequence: TGTGCCAGCGACCACCTGGAGCTCTATAATTCACCCCTCCACTTT. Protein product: CASDHLELYNSPLHF.

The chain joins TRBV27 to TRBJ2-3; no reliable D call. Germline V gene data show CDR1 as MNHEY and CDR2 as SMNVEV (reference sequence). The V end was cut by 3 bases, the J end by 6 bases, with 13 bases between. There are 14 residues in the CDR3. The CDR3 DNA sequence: TGTGCCAGCAGTTTGGTGGGCGCCGGGGATACGCAGTATTTT. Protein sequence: CASSLVGAGDTQYF.

CDR3 in DNA: TGTGCCAGCAGTGGGCAGGGGAGGAATCAGCCCCAGCATTTT. Protein sequence: CASSGQGRNQPQHF. The chain combines TRBV2 with TRBJ1-5, with D possibly TRBD1 on 6 matching bases. CDR3 length: 14 residues. CDR1 SNHLY and CDR2 FYNNEI come from the germline V gene. V gave up 4 bases and J gave up 4 bases, with 11 bases separating them.

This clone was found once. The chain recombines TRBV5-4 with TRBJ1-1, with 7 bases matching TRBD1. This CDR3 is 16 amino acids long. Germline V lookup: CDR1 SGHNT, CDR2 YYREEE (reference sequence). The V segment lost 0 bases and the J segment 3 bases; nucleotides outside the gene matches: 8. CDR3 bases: TGTGCCAGCAGCTTGGGCAGGGGGAGCGGGGACACTGAAGCTTTCTTT. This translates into CASSLGRGSGDTEAFF.

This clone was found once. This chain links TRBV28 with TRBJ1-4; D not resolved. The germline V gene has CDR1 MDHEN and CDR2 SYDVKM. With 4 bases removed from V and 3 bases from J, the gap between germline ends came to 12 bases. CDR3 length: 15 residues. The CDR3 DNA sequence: TGTGCCAGCAGTTCACTAGCTCGGTCTAATGAAAAACTGTTTTTT. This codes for CASSSLARSNEKLFF.

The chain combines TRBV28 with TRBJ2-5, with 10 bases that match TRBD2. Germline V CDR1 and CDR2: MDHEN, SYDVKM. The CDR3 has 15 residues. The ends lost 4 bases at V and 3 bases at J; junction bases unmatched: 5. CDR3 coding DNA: TGTGCCAGCAGTTCCGTCCTAGCGGGAGAAGAGACCCAGTACTTC. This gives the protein CASSSVLAGEETQYF.

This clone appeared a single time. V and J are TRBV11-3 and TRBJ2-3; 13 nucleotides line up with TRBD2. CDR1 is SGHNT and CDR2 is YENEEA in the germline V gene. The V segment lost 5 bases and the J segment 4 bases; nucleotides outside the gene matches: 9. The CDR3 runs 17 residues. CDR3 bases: TGTGCCAGCAGCCCCGGACTAGCGGGAGATGGGGCAGATACGCAGTATTTT. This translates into CASSPGLAGDGADTQYF.

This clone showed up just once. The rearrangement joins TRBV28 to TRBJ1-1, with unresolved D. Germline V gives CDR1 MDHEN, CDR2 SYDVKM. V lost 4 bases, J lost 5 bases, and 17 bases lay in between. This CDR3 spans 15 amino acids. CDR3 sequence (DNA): TGTGCCAGCAGTTACCCCGCGCGGGAGAAGACTGAAGCTTTCTTT. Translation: CASSYPAREKTEAFF.